The 3 T cell receptor beta chains presented below share a single source sample, sequenced in a study of blood T cells in healthy people across ages. Through a sample-barcoded 5' primer and a J-beta primer mix, a second PCR was run for 7 to 11 cycles. From the 5' RACE reads, TCRdb called clonotypes with MiXCR, one entry per CDR3 protein. Of 600,000 to 800,000 distinct CDR3 sequences listed, around 21% are singletons. The sample consisted of blood. These receptor sequences come from a man in his 70s in good health.

The table lists this clonotype with a few counts. The rearrangement joins TRBV2 to TRBJ1-2; 9 bases are a match to TRBD1. The CDR3 length is 15 residues. Germline CDR1 and CDR2: SNHLY and FYNNEI. Losses at the gene ends were 8 bases for V and 1 base for J; bases not matched to a gene: 8. CDR3 residues: CASADSGQGNYGYTF. CDR3 sequence (DNA): TGTGCCAGCGCCGACTCGGGACAGGGTAACTATGGCTACACCTTC.

V is TRBV12-3 or TRBV12-4 and J is TRBJ2-3; D gene uncertain. The CDR3 contains 13 residues. Deletions cut 6 bases from V and 7 bases from J, with 14 bases between. The CDR3 region has the DNA TGTGCCAGCAGGGCCAACTCGGCCCATACGCAGTATTTT. This translates into CASRANSAHTQYF.

This clonotype showed up just a few times. This chain joins TRBV27 and TRBJ1-5; D might be TRBD1 (5 bases). V lost 2 bases and J lost 7, with 12 bases in between. Germline assignment: CDR1 MNHEY and CDR2 SMNVEV (reference sequence). The CDR3 runs to 14 residues. In DNA form, the CDR3 reads TGTGCCAGCAGTTTAGGTATCAGGGAACAGCCCCAGCATTTT. As protein: CASSLGIREQPQHF.